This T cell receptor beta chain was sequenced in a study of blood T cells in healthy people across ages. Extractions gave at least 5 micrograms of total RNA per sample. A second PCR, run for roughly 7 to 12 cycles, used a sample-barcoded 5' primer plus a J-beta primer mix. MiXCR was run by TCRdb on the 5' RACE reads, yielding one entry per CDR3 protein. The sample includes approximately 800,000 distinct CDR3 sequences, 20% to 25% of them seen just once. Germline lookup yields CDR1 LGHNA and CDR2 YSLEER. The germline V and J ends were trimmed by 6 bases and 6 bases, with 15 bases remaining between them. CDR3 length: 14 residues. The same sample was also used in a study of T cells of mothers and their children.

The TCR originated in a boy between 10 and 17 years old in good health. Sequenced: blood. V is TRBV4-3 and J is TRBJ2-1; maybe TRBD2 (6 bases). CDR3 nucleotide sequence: TGCGCCAGCAGGGTAGCGGAAAATATCAATGAGCAGTTCTTC. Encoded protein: CASRVAENINEQFF.